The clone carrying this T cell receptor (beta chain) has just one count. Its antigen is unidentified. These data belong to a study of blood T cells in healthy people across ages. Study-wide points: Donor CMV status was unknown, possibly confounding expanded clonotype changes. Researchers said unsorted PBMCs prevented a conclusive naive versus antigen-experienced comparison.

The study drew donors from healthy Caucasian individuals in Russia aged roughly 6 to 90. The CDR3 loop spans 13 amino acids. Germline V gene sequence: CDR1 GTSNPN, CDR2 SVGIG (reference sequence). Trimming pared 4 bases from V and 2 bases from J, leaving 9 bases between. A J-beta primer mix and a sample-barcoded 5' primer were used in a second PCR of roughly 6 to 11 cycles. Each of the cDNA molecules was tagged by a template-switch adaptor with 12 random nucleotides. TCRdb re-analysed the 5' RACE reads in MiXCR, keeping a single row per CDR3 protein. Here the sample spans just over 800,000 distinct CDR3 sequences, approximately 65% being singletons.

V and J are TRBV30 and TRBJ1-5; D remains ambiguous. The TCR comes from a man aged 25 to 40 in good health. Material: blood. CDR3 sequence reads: CAWKTGGNQPQHF. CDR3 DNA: TGTGCCTGGAAAACGGGAGGCAATCAGCCCCAGCATTTT.